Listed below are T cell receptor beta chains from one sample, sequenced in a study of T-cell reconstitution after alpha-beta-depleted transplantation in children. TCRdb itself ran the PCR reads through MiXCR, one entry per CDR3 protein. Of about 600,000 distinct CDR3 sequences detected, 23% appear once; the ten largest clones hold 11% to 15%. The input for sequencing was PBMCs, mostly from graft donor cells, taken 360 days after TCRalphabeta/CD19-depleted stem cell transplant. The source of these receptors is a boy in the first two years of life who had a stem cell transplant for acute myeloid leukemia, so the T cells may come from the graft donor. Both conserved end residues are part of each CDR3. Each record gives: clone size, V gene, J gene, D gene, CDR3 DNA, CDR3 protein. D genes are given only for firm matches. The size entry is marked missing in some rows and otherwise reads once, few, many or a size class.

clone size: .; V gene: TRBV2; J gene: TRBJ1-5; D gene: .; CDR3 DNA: TGTGCCAGCAGTGAACTCTTCCCCAATCAGCCCCAGCATTTT; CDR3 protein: CASSELFPNQPQHF
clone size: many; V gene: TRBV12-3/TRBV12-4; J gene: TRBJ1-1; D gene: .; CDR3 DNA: TGTGCCAGCAGTTCTTGGAGGCCCACTGAAGCTTTCTTT; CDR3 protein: CASSSWRPTEAFF
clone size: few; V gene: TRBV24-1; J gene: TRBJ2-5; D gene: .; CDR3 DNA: TGTGCCACCAGTGCCCCGGCGGCAGAGACCCAGTACTTC; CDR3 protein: CATSAPAAETQYF
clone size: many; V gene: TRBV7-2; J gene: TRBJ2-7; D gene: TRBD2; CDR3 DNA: TGTGCCAGCAGCCTGCAACTAGCGGGGGGGCCCTACGAGCAGTACTTC; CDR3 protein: CASSLQLAGGPYEQYF
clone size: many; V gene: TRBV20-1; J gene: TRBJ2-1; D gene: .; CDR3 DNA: TGCAGTGCTAGAGACCCCAGCGGTCTAAGCTCCTACAATGAGCAGTTCTTC; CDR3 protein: CSARDPSGLSSYNEQFF
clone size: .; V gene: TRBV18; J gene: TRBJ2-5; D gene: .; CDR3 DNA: TGTGCCAGCTCACCGTTAGAGGTTCCGCAACGTGAGACCCTGTACTTC; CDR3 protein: CASSPLEVPQRETLYF
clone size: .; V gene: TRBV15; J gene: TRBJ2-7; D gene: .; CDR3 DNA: TGTGCCACCAGCGACTCCTGGGAGTTCTCCTACGAGCAGTACTTC; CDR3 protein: CATSDSWEFSYEQYF
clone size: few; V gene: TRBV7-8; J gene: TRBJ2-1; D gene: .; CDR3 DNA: TGTGCCAGCAGCTTAGAGGAAGGGGCCTCGAATTGGTACAATGAGCAGTTCTTC; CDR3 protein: CASSLEEGASNWYNEQFF
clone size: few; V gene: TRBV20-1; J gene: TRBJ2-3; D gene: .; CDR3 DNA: TGCAGTCAGGGGTCGTGGACAGATACGCAGTATTTT; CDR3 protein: CSQGSWTDTQYF
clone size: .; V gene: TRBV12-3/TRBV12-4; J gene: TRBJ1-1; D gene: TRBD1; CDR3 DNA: TGTGCCAGCAGTTTATTCGACAGGGACGCTTTCTTT; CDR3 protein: CASSLFDRDAFF
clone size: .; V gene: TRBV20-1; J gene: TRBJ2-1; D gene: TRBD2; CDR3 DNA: TGCAGTGCTCCTGGCGGGGGACGATCCTACAATGAGCAGTTCTTC; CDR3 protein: CSAPGGGRSYNEQFF
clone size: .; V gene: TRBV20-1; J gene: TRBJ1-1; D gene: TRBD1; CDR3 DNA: TGCAGTGCTAGAAGGGACAGCGCGCGTACCCTGAACACTGAAGCTTTCTTT; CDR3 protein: CSARRDSARTLNTEAFF
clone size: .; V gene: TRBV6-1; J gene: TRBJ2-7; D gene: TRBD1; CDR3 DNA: TGTGCCAGCACCAGCCCGACAGGGTCCGAGCAGTACTTC; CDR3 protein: CASTSPTGSEQYF
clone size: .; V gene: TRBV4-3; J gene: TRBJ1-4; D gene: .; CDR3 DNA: TGCGCCAGCAGCCAAAGGCTAACTAATGAAAAACTGTTTTTT; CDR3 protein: CASSQRLTNEKLFF
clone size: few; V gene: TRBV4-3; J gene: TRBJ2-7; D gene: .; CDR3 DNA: TGCGCCAGCAGCCAAGATGAAGGGGAAGACTACGAGCAGTACTTC; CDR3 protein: CASSQDEGEDYEQYF
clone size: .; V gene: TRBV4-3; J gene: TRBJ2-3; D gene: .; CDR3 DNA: TGCGCCAGCAGCCAAGAATTAGGGGTCGCAGATACGCAGTATTTT; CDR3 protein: CASSQELGVADTQYF
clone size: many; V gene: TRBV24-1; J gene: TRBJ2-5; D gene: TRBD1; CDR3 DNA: TGTGCCACCAGTGAAGGACAGGGCTGGGAGACCCAGTACTTC; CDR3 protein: CATSEGQGWETQYF
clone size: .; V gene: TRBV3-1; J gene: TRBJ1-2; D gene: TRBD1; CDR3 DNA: TGTGCCAGCAGCCAAGCATCGGACAGGCTTTGGGATGGCTACACCTTC; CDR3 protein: CASSQASDRLWDGYTF
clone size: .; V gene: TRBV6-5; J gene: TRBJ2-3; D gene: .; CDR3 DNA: TGTGCCAGCAGTTACGGACTGGTAGATACGCAGTATTTT; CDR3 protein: CASSYGLVDTQYF
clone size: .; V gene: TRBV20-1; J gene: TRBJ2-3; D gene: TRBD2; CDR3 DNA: TGCAGTGCTCCTAGGACGACTCAGCGGGGTACGCAGTATTTT; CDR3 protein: CSAPRTTQRGTQYF
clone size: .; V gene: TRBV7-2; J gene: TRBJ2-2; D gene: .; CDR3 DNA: TGTGCCAGCAGCTTCCACAGGGTTGCCGGGGAGCTGTTTTTT; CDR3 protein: CASSFHRVAGELFF
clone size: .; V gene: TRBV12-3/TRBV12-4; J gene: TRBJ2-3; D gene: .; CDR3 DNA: TGTGCCAGCAGTTTTCGACAGGCCTACACAGATACGCAGTATTTT; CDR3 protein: CASSFRQAYTDTQYF
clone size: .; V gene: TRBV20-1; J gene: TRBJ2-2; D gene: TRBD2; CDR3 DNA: TGCAGTGCTAGAGGGGGGACTAGCGGAAGATCGAACACCGGGGAGCTGTTTTTT; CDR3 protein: CSARGGTSGRSNTGELFF
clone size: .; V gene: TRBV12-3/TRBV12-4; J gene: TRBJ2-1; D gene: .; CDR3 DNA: TGTGCCAGCAGTCCTAAAGGGCCCGTCTACAATGAGCAGTTCTTC; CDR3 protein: CASSPKGPVYNEQFF
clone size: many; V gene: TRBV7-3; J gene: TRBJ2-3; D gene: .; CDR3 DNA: TGTGCCAGCAGCTTAACCCTAGCGACAGCGGATACGCAGTATTTT; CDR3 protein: CASSLTLATADTQYF
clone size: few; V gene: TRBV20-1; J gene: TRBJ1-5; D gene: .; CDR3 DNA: TGCAGTGCTAGGGGACGGAGTACGAATCAGCCCCAGCATTTT; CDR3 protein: CSARGRSTNQPQHF
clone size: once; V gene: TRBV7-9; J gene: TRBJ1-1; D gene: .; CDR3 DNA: TGTGCCAGCAGCTTGACCGCCAGGACTGAAGCTTTCTTT; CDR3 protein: CASSLTARTEAFF
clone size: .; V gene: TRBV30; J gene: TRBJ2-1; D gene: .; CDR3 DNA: TGTGCCTGGAGGGGGGGCTCCTACAATGAGCAGTTCTTC; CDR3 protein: CAWRGGSYNEQFF
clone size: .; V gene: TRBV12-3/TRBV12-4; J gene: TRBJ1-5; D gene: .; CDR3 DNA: TGTGCCAGCAGTAGCACTGGAGGCCCCTTAAATCAGCCCCAGCATTTT; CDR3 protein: CASSSTGGPLNQPQHF
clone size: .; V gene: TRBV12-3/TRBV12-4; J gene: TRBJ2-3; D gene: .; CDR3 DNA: TGTGCCAGCAGTTTGGGGCAGGGGAGAGGGGATACGCAGTATTTT; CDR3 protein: CASSLGQGRGDTQYF
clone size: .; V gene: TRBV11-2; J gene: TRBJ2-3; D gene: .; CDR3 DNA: TGTGCCAGCAGCTTAGATTGGAGGGTGGGGGGGCCTTTCACAGATACGCAGTATTTT; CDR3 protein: CASSLDWRVGGPFTDTQYF
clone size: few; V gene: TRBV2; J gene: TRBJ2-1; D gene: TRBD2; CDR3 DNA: TGTGCCAGCAGCAGACTAGCGGGGGGGAATGATGAGCAGTTCTTC; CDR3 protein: CASSRLAGGNDEQFF
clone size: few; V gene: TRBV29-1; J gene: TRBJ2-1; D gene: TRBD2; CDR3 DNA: TGCAGCGTTGAAGAATACACTAGCGGGTCCTACAATGAGCAGTTCTTC; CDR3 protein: CSVEEYTSGSYNEQFF
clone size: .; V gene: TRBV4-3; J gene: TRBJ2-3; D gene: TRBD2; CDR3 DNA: TGCGCCAGCAGCCCCCAAATAGCGGGGAGCACAGATACGCAGTATTTT; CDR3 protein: CASSPQIAGSTDTQYF
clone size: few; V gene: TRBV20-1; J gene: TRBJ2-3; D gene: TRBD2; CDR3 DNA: TGCAGCACTAGCGGGGCTACAGATACGCAGTATTTT; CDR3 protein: CSTSGATDTQYF
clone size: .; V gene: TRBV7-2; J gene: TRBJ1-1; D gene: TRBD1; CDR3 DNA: TGTGCCAGCAGCCAGCGGACAGGTATGAACACTGAAGCTTTCTTT; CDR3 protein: CASSQRTGMNTEAFF
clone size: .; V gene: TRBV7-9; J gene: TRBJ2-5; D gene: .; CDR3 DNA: TGTGCCAGCAGCTGGGGACACCAAGAGACCCAGTACTTC; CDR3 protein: CASSWGHQETQYF